This TCR beta chain was sequenced for a study of graft-versus-host responses after intestinal transplantation. Study summary: The whole recipient group had anti-thymocyte globulin induction followed by tacrolimus and steroids for about three years.

Regarding the study as a whole: There were GvH clones found in recipient marrow, and some of them appeared first in ileum or blood.

This CDR3 is built from 12 residues. Trimming removed 6 bases at V and 8 bases at J, with 13 bases between. Per the germline V gene, CDR1 is KGHSH and CDR2 is LQKENI. Generated by immunoSEQ multiplex PCR, the TCRdb table keeps only in-frame clones and is missing some. The table includes 98,000 or so clones, less than 90% detected once. A note on this clone: Antigen: not known.

The rearrangement joins TRBV18 to TRBJ1-2; no reliable D call. This TCR came from a human donor who received an intestinal transplant. The starting material was unstimulated CD4+ T cells sorted from spleen or lymph node cells, obtained before intestinal transplant. CDR3 in DNA: TGTGCCAGCTCCCAAAGTCAGTACGGCTACACCTTC. Amino acid sequence: CASSQSQYGYTF.